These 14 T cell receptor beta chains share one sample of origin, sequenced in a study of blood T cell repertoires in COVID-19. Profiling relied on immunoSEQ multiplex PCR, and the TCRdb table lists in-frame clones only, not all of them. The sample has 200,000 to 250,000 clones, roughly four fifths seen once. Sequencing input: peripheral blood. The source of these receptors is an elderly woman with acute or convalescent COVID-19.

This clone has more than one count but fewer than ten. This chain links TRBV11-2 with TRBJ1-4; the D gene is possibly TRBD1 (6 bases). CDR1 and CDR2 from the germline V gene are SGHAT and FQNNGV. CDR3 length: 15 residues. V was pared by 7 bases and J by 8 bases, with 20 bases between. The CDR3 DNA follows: TGTGCCAGCACTAACAGTCCAGGGGAGGGGGAAAAACTGTTTTTT. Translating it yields CASTNSPGEGEKLFF. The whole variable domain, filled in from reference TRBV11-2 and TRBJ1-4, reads EAGVAQSPRYKIIEKRQSVAFWCNPISGHATLYWYQQILGQGPKLLIQFQNNGVVDDSQLPKDRFSAERLKGVDSTLKIQPAKLEDSAVYLCASTNSPGEGEKLFFGSGTQLSVL.

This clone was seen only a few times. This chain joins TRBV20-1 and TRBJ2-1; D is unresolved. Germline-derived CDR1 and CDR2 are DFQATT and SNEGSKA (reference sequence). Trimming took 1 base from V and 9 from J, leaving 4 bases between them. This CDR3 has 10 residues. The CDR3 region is CSARAVEQFF. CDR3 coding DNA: TGCAGTGCTAGAGCGGTTGAGCAGTTCTTC.

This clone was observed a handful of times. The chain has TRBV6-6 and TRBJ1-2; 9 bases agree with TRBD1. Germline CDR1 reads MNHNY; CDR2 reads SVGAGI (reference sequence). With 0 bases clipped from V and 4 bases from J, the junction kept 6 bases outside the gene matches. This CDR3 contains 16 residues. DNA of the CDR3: TGTGCCAGCAGTTACTCGAGACAGGGGGAGGGCTATGGCTACACCTTC. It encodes CASSYSRQGEGYGYTF.

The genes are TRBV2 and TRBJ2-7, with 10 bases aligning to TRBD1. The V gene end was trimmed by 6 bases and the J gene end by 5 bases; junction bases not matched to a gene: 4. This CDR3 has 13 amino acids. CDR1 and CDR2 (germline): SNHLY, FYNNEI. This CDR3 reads CASRRQGAHEQYF. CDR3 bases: TGTGCCAGCAGGCGACAGGGGGCGCACGAGCAGTACTTC.

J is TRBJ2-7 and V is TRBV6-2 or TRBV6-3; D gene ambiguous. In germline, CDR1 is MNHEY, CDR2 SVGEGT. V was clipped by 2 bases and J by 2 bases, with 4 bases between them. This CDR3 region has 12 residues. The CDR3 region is CASSYGTYEQYF. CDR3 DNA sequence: TGTGCCAGCAGTTACGGCACCTACGAGCAGTACTTC.

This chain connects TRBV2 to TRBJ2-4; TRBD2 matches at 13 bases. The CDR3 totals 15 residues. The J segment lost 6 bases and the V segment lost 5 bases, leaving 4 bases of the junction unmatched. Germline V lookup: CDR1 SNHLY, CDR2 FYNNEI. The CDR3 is CASSLRTSGGNIQYF. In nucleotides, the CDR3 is TGTGCCAGCAGTCTGCGGACTAGCGGGGGAAACATTCAGTACTTC.

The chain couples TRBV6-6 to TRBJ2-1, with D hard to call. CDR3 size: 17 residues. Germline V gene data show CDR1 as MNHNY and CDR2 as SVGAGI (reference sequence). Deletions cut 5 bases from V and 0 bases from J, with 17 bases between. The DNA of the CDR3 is TGTGCCAGCAGTCCCCGACCAGGTTCGAGCTCCTACAATGAGCAGTTCTTC. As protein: CASSPRPGSSSYNEQFF.

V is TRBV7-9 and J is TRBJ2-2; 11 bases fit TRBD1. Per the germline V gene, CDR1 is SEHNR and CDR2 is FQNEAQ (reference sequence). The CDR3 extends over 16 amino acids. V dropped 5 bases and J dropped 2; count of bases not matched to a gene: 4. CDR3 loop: CASSLGTGGNTGELFF. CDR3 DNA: TGTGCCAGCAGCCTCGGGACAGGGGGAAACACCGGGGAGCTGTTTTTT. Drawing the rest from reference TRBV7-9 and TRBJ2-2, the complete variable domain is DTGVSQNPRHKITKRGQNVTFRCDPISEHNRLYWYRQTLGQGPEFLTYFQNEAQLEKSRLLSDRFSAERPKGSFSTLEIQRTEQGDSAMYLCASSLGTGGNTGELFFGEGSRLTVL.

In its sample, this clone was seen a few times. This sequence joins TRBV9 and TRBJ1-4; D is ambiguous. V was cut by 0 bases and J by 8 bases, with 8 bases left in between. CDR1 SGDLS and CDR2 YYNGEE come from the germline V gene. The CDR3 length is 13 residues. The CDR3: CASSVGAEEKLFF. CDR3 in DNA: TGTGCCAGCAGCGTAGGCGCGGAGGAAAAACTGTTTTTT.

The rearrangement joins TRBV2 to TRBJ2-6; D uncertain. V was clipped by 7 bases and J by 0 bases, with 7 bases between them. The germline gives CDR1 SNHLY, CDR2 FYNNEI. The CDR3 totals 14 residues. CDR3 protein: CASMYGSGANVLTF. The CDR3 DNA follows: TGTGCCAGCATGTACGGCTCTGGGGCCAACGTCCTGACTTTC. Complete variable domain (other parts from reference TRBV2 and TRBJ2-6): EPEVTQTPSHQVTQMGQEVILRCVPISNHLYFYWYRQILGQKVEFLVSFYNNEISEKSEIFDDQFSVERPDGSNFTLKIRSTKLEDSAMYFCASMYGSGANVLTFGAGSRLTVL.

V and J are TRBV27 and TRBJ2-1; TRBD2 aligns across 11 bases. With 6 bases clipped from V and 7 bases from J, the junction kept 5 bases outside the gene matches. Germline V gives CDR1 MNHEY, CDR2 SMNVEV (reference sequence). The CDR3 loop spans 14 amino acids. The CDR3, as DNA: TGTGCCAGCAGGGTAGCGGGGGGGTCAAATGAGCAGTTCTTC. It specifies CASRVAGGSNEQFF.

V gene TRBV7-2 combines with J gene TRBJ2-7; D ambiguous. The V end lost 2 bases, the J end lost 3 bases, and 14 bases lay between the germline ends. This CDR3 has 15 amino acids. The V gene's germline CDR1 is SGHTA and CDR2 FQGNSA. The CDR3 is CASSLMGYSNYEQYF. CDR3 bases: TGTGCCAGCAGCTTAATGGGCTACAGCAACTACGAGCAGTACTTC.

The CDR3, as DNA: TGTGCCAGCAGCTTAGGTCCGGGGGAAGAGACCCAGTACTTC. This translates into CASSLGPGEETQYF. The J gene is TRBJ2-5, the V gene TRBV7-2; D possibly corresponds to TRBD2 (6 bases). Germline V gene sequence: CDR1 SGHTA, CDR2 FQGNSA. The CDR3 covers 14 residues. The ends were cut back, 1 base at V and 3 bases at J, with 9 bases in the middle.

The CDR3 coding sequence is TGTGCCAGCAGCCAAGATCTTGTCGGTACTGAAGCTTTCTTT. It encodes CASSQDLVGTEAFF. This chain links TRBV4-2 with TRBJ1-1; no clear D gene. The germline V gene encodes CDR1 LGHNA and CDR2 YNFKEQ. The CDR3 extends over 14 amino acids. Trimming stripped 0 bases from V and 5 bases from J, with 10 bases between.